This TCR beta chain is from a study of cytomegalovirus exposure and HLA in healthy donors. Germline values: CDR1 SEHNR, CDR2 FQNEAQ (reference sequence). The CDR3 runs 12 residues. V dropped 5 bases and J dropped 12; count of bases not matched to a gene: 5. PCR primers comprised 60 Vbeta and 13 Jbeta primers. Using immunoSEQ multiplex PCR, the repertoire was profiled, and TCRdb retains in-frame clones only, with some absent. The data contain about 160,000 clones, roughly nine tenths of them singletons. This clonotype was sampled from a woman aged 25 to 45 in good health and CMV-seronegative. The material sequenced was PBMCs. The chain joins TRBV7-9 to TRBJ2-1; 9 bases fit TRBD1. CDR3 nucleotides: TGTGCCAGCAGCCCTTCGGACAGGGGGCAGTTCTTC. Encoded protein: CASSPSDRGQFF.